This TCR beta chain is drawn from a study of lymphopenia after photon versus proton radiotherapy. Sequencing was performed with immunoSEQ multiplex PCR; in TCRdb, only in-frame clones are kept and a portion is missing. Of 55,000 to 70,000 clones detected, 75% to 90% appear once; the ten largest clones hold under 14%. The source was peripheral blood, collected from a patient treated with proton-based radiotherapy. This receptor was obtained from an elderly man with esophageal cancer.

CDR3 DNA sequence: TGTGCCAGCAGCTTCGACAGCGATGTCTATGGCTACACCTTC. Its translation is CASSFDSDVYGYTF. This chain links TRBV5-4 with TRBJ1-2; TRBD1 is a possible D gene (5 bases). V lost 2 bases to trimming and J lost 4 bases, with 12 bases between them. This CDR3 spans 14 amino acids. Germline assignment: CDR1 SGHNT and CDR2 YYREEE (reference sequence).